This T cell receptor (beta chain) was captured in a study of blood T cell repertoires in COVID-19. In the study overall: The origin of the acute and convalescent COVID-19 samples was the United States, Italy and Spain. PBMCs, B-cell-depleted T cells, or T cells provided the cDNA or gDNA that made up the material.

The CDR3 contains 14 residues. The germline gives CDR1 KGHSH, CDR2 LQKENI. The ends were cut back, 2 bases at V and 3 bases at J, with 10 bases in the middle. Authors' processing steps: Amplified reference gene primers provided the basis for estimating nucleated cell counts. Data came from immunoSEQ multiplex PCR; TCRdb stores just in-frame clones and leaves some out. V, J and clone size derive from that table, while D and trimming were established from the DNA sequence. The repertoire holds under 200,000 clones, with roughly 90% as singletons. Sequencing was carried out using peripheral blood. The chain couples TRBV18 to TRBJ2-5; D possibly corresponds to TRBD1 (6 bases). This TCR was sampled from a man between 18 and 35 years old with acute or convalescent COVID-19. The CDR3 DNA reads TGTGCCAGCTCACCAGGGGGCTGGGAAGAGACCCAGTACTTC. It yields the protein CASSPGGWEETQYF.